This T cell receptor beta chain stems from a study of T-cell memory formation after mild COVID-19 (dated by TCRdb to about 2021). Notes on the research overall: TCR sequence clusters from the two donors were largely donor specific. Longitudinal TCRalpha and TCRbeta repertoire sequencing tracked T-cell clones expanding and contracting after mild COVID-19 in a couple of donors. The cohort comprised two young, previously healthy adult volunteers, one female and one male. Here is what the overall study found, with its caveats: The study covered only a couple of mild cases, and larger cohorts including severe cases with pre-infection samples were considered necessary. Clones contracting from day 15 to 85 had balanced CD4/CD8 phenotypes, while a second wave expanding from day 15 to 37 was biased towards CD4+. Contracting CD4+ clones appeared mostly in the CM and EM memory subsets, whereas CD8+ clones were enriched in EMRA. The detection of some responding clones in pre-infection memory suggests that pre-existing cross-reactive memory T cells joined the SARS-CoV-2 response. Whether the second-wave clones peaking on day 37 were SARS-CoV-2 specific was not confirmed.

This clonotype was detected a few times. It lacks a known antigen. One base away there is no much larger clone; base qualities are not given. Ficoll-Paque density gradient centrifugation was used to isolate PBMCs. The run used an Illumina NovaSeq 6000. TCRalpha and TCRbeta cDNA libraries were built by 5'RACE with constant-segment primers, adding sample barcodes and unique molecular identifiers. RNA was extracted from every sample with Trizol reagent. The libraries were amplified in two PCR steps, and the second step added a second sample barcode and Illumina TruSeq adapters. Sequencing of the libraries was done on an Illumina NovaSeq, producing 2 x 150 bp paired-end reads. As for the authors' bioinformatics: Demultiplexing of reads and collapsing into UMI-guided consensus sequences were performed with migec v1.2.7. Using mixcr v2.1.11, the UMI consensuses were aligned to TRA and TRB V and J templates and assembled into clonotypes. Clonotypes were classified as expanded or contracted when called significant by both edgeR and NoisET, with noise models trained on biological replicates. edgeR calls used a false discovery rate-adjusted p below 0.01 and a log2 fold-change threshold of 1. PCA with hierarchical clustering of max-normalized trajectories of the 1000 most abundant clonotypes was used as exploratory dynamics analysis. Separately sequenced CD4+ and CD8+ repertoires were used to assign the CD4 or CD8 phenotype of responding clones. The public reads were reprocessed in TCRdb via fastp at Q25 and MiXCR, keeping in-frame beta chains. Under each unique CDR3 protein, matching rows form one entry showing the most common genes and DNA. The V and J calls were determined by TCRdb, not by the authors. Recorded for this sample are just over 400,000 distinct CDR3 sequences; around a quarter of them occurred a single time. The top ten clonotypes cover around 13% of the sample.

Inclusive of the bounding cysteine and phenylalanine, the CDR3 is 17 residues long. Just CDR3 DNA is preserved here, 51 bases in frame from base 1. Sequences SGHDT (CDR1) and YYEEEE (CDR2) are obtained from the germline V gene. V is pruned by 3 bases and J by 4 bases, leaving 4 bases of the junction without a gene match. The sequenced sample consisted of PBMCs or a T cell subset sorted from them (not recorded which). The sequence was collected from an adult woman who had mild COVID-19 (a few samples of this study predate the infection). The sample titles of this study are shuffled in the database, so cell type and time point are left out; the donor was told from shared clones. The chain links TRBV5-6 with TRBJ2-1, and TRBD2 matches 16 of the central bases. The sequenced DNA: TGTGCCAGCAGCTGGGGACTAGCGGGAGGGAGGTACAATGAGCAGTTCTTC. The translation is CASSWGLAGGRYNEQFF.